This TCR beta chain was obtained from a study of CD8 T cells in Susac syndrome. The RNA input was roughly 0.5 to 1 ug, and it was reverse transcribed with random hexamers. An immunoSEQ multiplex PCR amplified TCR beta CDR3 over 54 Vbeta and 13 Jbeta. TCRdb independently ran MiXCR on the immunoSEQ multiplex PCR reads; one entry per CDR3 protein. The table shows more than 120,000 distinct CDR3 sequences, with approximately 94% occurring only once. The germline V gene has CDR1 SGDLS and CDR2 YYNGEE. V lost 0 bases and J 6 bases, leaving 15 bases between the germline ends. The CDR3 spans 15 residues. TCR beta was sequenced from blood CD8+ and CD4+ T cells. Controls comprised healthy donors matched for age and sex.

The sequenced sample consisted of CD4+ T cells from PBMCs. The TCR comes from a human donor in good health. The chain links TRBV9 to TRBJ1-2; D may be TRBD1 (6 bases). The CDR3 protein is CASSVGLGQYDGYTF. The CDR3 DNA is TGTGCCAGCAGCGTAGGCCTTGGACAGTATGATGGCTACACCTTC.